This T cell receptor beta chain was identified in a study of blood T cell repertoires in COVID-19. Original methodology: Estimated nucleated cell counts came from reference gene primer amplification. The protocol was immunoSEQ multiplex PCR, while the TCRdb copy is restricted to in-frame clones and leaves out a portion. The DNA gave D and trimming, while V, J and clone size come from that table. The table records roughly 100,000 clones, roughly 82% of them present only once. Trimming removed 2 bases at V and 2 bases at J, with 10 bases between. This CDR3 contains 14 residues. Germline loops: CDR1 LNHDA, CDR2 SQIVND (reference sequence).

Specimen: peripheral blood. The rearrangement joins TRBV19 to TRBJ2-7, with a weak D call TRBD1 (5 bases). The receptor's source is a human donor in a cohort sampled during active COVID-19. CDR3 DNA sequence: TGTGCCAGTAGTATAACCCCAGGGCCCTACGAGCAGTACTTC. It specifies CASSITPGPYEQYF.